One sample yielded the 2 T cell receptor beta chains listed below, sequenced in a study of T cells in Graves' hyperthyroidism and ophthalmopathy (dated by TCRdb to 2018 to 2020). The library was made by multiplex PCR. Data came from an Illumina HiSeq 2000. The TCR beta CDR3 regions were amplified from the RNA transcripts. The TCR CDR3 was subjected to a first round of RT-PCR using the HTBI primer set and the Qiagen OneStep RT-PCR kit. The public sequencing data were trimmed at Q25 with fastp and processed into clonotypes with MiXCR by TCRdb, which kept only in-frame beta chains. All rows with the same CDR3 protein become a single entry with the most common DNA and genes. The table for this sample lists fewer than 600,000 distinct CDR3 sequences; around 14% of them were counted only once. The ten largest clones represent 15% to 20% of the sample. Sample: blood. The receptors derive from a woman younger than 35 with Graves' hyperthyroidism.

This clonotype came up many times. V and J are TRBV20-1 and TRBJ2-1; weak D call: TRBD2 (6 bases). Germline V gene sequence: CDR1 DFQATT, CDR2 SNEGSKA (reference sequence). This CDR3 has 16 amino acids. The V and J ends lost 2 bases and 4 bases respectively, with 18 bases between them. The CDR3 nucleotides read TGCAGTGCTAGATTTCGCGGACTACTAAAGTACAATGAGCAGTTCTTC. Its protein product is CSARFRGLLKYNEQFF.

There are many counts of this clonotype. V and J are TRBV3-1 and TRBJ1-2; no definite D call. CDR1 is LGHDT and CDR2 is YNNKEL in the germline V gene (reference sequence). The CDR3 contains 14 residues. The V end was cut by 0 bases, the J end by 5 bases, with 10 bases between. The CDR3 here is CASSQDALGYGYTF. The CDR3 DNA follows: TGTGCCAGCAGCCAAGATGCACTCGGGTATGGCTACACCTTC.